This is a list of T cell receptor beta chains from one sample in a study of technical replicates of blood from a few donors. TCRdb's table, derived via immunoSEQ multiplex PCR, lists solely in-frame clones and lacks some. The top ten hold 0.2% to 0.25% of the sample, which has 80,000 to 100,000 clones, nearly 97% seen once. Material for sequencing was T cells isolated from PBMCs. Receptors originate from a human donor in good health. Both conserved end residues are trimmed from each CDR3. The D gene is left open where the match is weak.

CDR3 length	D gene	V gene	J gene	CDR3 protein
16	NA	TRBV15	TRBJ2-1	ATSRFPPKDSSYNEQF
15	TRBD2	TRBV4-1	TRBJ2-2	ASSQDPAGGFTGELF
12	NA	TRBV19	TRBJ1-2	ASSILGRRTGYT
10	NA	TRBV5-4	TRBJ1-2	ASRGRLDGYT
10	NA	TRBV7-2	TRBJ2-7	ASSSDTHEQY
15	TRBD1	TRBV5-8	TRBJ1-1	ASSSTWGDRAKTEAF
13	NA	TRBV7-9	TRBJ2-1	ASSLVAGSGNEQF
12	TRBD2	TRBV29-1	TRBJ2-2	SVGLAANTGELF
14	NA	TRBV5-6	TRBJ1-5	ASSLAGGGGGQPQH
16	TRBD1	TRBV28	TRBJ1-5	ASSLPRDRVNSNQPQH
16	TRBD1	TRBV30	TRBJ1-2	AWSAPPGETGVNYGYT
12	TRBD1	TRBV5-5	TRBJ2-5	ASSFGDSYETQY
12	NA	TRBV29-1	TRBJ2-3	SVEEGAVADTQY
12	NA	TRBV28	TRBJ2-1	ASRQGRAPNEQF
12	TRBD1	TRBV6-5	TRBJ2-2	ASSMDRDTGELF
13	TRBD2	TRBV10-1	TRBJ2-1	ASSEVAGVENEQF
13	NA	TRBV5-6	TRBJ1-6	ASSFNRADNSPLH
11	NA	TRBV6-6	TRBJ2-7	ASSFPGAYEQY